The subject of this entry is one T cell receptor (beta chain). Its antigen is unknown. The PCR was carried out with 60 Vbeta primers and 13 Jbeta primers. Generated by immunoSEQ multiplex PCR, the TCRdb table keeps only in-frame clones and is missing some. The sample lists about 140,000 clones, nearly 80% seen once, with about 15% in the top ten. This sample is drawn from a study of cytomegalovirus exposure and HLA in healthy donors. Germline CDR1 reads LNHNV; CDR2 reads YYDKDF (reference sequence). Germline trimming cut 1 base from V and 4 bases from J; bases unmatched to any gene: 7. CDR3 length: 16 amino acids. General study points: After further analysis at a later stage, roughly 16,000 TCR beta sequences were associated with HLA alleles at 0.05 false discovery rate. Reportedly, cytomegalovirus status was diagnosed with high sensitivity and specificity. A missense DCLRE1C variant was associated with V- and J-gene trimming of TCR beta chains in a later analysis, and an independent cohort replicated the association.

The sample comprised PBMCs. The V and J genes are TRBV15 and TRBJ2-5; the match to TRBD1 covers 9 bases. The TCR sequence derives from a woman between 40 and 50 years old in good health and CMV-seronegative. The CDR3 here is CATSRAPTGGGETQYF. The CDR3 nucleotides are TGTGCCACCAGCAGAGCTCCCACAGGGGGCGGAGAGACCCAGTACTTC.